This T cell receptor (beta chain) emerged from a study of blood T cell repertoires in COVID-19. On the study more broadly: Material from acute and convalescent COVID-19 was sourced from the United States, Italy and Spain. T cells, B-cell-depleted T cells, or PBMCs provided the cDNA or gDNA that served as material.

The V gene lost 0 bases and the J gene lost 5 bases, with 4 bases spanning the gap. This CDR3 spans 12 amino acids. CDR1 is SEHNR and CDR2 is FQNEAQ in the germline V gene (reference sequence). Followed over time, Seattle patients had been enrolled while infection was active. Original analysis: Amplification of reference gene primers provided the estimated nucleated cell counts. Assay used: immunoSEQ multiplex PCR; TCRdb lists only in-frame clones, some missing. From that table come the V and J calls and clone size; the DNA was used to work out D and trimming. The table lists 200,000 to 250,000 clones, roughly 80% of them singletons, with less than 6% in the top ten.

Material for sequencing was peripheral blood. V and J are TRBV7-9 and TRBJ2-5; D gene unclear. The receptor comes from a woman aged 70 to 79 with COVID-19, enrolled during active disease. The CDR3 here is CASSLARETQYF. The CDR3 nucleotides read TGTGCCAGCAGCTTAGCGCGTGAGACCCAGTACTTC.